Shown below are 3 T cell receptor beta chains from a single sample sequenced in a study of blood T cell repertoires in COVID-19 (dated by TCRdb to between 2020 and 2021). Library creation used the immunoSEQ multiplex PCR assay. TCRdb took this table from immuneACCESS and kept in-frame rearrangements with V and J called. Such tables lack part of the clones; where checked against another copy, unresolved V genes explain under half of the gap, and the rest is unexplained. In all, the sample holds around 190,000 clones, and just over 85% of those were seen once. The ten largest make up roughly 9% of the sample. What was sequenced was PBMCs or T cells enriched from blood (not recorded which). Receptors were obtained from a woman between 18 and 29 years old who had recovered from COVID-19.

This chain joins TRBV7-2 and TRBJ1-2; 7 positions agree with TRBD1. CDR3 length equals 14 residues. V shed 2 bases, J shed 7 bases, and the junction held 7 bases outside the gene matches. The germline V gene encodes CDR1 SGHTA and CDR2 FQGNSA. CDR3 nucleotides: TGTGCCAGCAGCTTATCGGGACAGTTGTCTGGCTACACCTTC. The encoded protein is CASSLSGQLSGYTF.

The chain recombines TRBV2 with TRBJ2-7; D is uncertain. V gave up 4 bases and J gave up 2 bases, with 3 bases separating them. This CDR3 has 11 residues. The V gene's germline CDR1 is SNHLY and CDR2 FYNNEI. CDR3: CASSVTYEQYF. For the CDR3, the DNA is TGTGCCAGCAGTGTCACCTACGAGCAGTACTTC.

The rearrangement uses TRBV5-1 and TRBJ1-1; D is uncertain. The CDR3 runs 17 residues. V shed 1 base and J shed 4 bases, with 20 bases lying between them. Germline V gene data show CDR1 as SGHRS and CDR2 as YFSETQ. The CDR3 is CASSLRPMAGWGTEAFF. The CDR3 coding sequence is TGCGCCAGCAGCTTGCGGCCCATGGCGGGATGGGGCACTGAAGCTTTCTTT.